The entry below describes one T cell receptor (beta chain). The data were obtained in a study of shared T cell receptors in the human thymus. Germline CDR1 is MNHNY and CDR2 is SVGAGI (reference sequence). There are 14 residues in the CDR3. Sequencing used immunoSEQ multiplex PCR; TCRdb keeps in-frame clones, though not all of them. The table includes approximately 580,000 clones, roughly 74% detected once. These data also featured in a second study, about human thymus T cells. From that second work: Corrective surgery for congenital heart defects was being performed on the healthy Finnish infants who were the donors. Thymic samples were excised during corrective heart operations. It looked as if thymic and blood repertoires used V and J genes in a biased way. Unrelated individuals had highly overlapping thymic repertoires, as reported in related research.

The sequence came from a boy younger than two with a congenital heart defect. Sequenced input: thymocytes. The chain uses TRBV6-6 and TRBJ2-5; the D is unclear. Gene TRBJ2-7 matches the end of the DNA better, so the J call may be wrong. The DNA for the CDR3 is TGTGCCAGCAGTTACTCGACACCTACCTACGAGCAGTACTTC. Protein: CASSYSTPTYEQYF.